These T cell receptor beta chains were read from a single sample in a study of blood T cell repertoires in COVID-19. Data came from immunoSEQ multiplex PCR; TCRdb stores just in-frame clones and leaves some out. The repertoire has 380,000 or so clones, roughly 90% of them found once; the top ten carry over 0.9%. The sequencing sample was made of PBMCs or T cells enriched from blood (not recorded which). The receptors derive from a woman younger than 45 with acute COVID-19. The CDR3 runs from the conserved cysteine through the conserved F or W. D genes are given only for firm matches. Clone size is shown for a subset of rows, as once, few, many or a class of expanded clone.

V: TRBV18; D: -; J: TRBJ1-4; size: -; CDR3: CASSRRAGEKLFF; DNA: TGTGCCAGCTCAAGGAGGGCAGGGGAAAAACTGTTTTTT
V: TRBV19; D: TRBD2; J: TRBJ2-2; size: -; CDR3: CASSPVLILAGPTNTGELFF; DNA: TGTGCCAGTAGTCCGGTCCTTATCCTAGCGGGGCCTACGAACACCGGGGAGCTGTTTTTT
V: TRBV10-3; D: -; J: TRBJ1-2; size: -; CDR3: CAIRGTLDGGYTF; DNA: TGTGCCATCAGGGGGACATTGGACGGCGGCTACACCTTC
V: TRBV5-6; D: TRBD2; J: TRBJ2-5; size: -; CDR3: CASSLGLAGFRETQYF; DNA: TGTGCCAGCAGCTTGGGACTAGCGGGGTTCCGGGAGACCCAGTACTTC
V: TRBV2; D: TRBD1; J: TRBJ1-1; size: -; CDR3: CASSNRQGANTEAFF; DNA: TGTGCCAGCAGCAACAGACAGGGGGCAAACACTGAAGCTTTCTTT
V: TRBV20-1; D: -; J: TRBJ1-2; size: -; CDR3: CSAQEFGYTF; DNA: TGCAGTGCCCAGGAATTTGGCTACACCTTC
V: TRBV10-3; D: TRBD1; J: TRBJ1-6; size: -; CDR3: CAISESGQGADSPLHF; DNA: TGTGCCATCAGTGAGTCAGGACAGGGGGCTGATTCACCCCTCCACTTT
V: TRBV2; D: -; J: TRBJ1-1; size: -; CDR3: CASRVLWAEKAEAFF; DNA: TGTGCCAGCAGGGTGCTTTGGGCAGAGAAAGCTGAAGCTTTCTTT
V: TRBV2; D: TRBD2; J: TRBJ2-7; size: once; CDR3: CASSVTSGGSYEQYF; DNA: TGTGCCAGCAGTGTCACTAGCGGGGGTTCCTACGAGCAGTACTTC
V: TRBV4-2; D: TRBD1; J: TRBJ2-4; size: -; CDR3: CASSQILQGSLAKNIQYF; DNA: TGTGCCAGCAGCCAGATTCTACAGGGGAGCCTAGCCAAAAACATTCAGTACTTC
V: TRBV24-1; D: TRBD1; J: TRBJ2-4; size: -; CDR3: CATSDGQGARGIQYF; DNA: TGTGCCACCAGTGACGGACAGGGGGCGCGAGGCATTCAGTACTTC
V: TRBV28; D: -; J: TRBJ1-3; size: -; CDR3: CASSLRGRGGNTIYF; DNA: TGTGCCAGCAGTTTAAGGGGCAGGGGTGGAAACACCATATATTTT